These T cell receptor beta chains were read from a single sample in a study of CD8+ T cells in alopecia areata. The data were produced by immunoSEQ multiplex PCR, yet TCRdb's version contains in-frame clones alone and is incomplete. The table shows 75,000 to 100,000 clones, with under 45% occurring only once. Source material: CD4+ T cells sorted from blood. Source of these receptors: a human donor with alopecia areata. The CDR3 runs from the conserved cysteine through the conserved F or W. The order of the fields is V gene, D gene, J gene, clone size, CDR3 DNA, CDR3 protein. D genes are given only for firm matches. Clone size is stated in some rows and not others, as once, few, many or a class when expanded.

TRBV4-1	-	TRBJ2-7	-	TGCGCCAGCAGCCAACTAAACGGCGAGCAGTACTTC	CASSQLNGEQYF
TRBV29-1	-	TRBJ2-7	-	TGCAGCGTTGAAGTACGCGCCGCCGACCATTACGAGCAGTACTTC	CSVEVRAADHYEQYF
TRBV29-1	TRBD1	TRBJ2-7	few	TGCAGCGTTGAGGGACAGGGCTACGAGCAGTACTTC	CSVEGQGYEQYF
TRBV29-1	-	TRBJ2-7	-	TGCAGCGTTGAAACCCCAGTCCCCCAAAGGGCGTACTTC	CSVETPVPQRAYF
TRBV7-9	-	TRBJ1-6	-	TGTGCCAGCAGCTCGAACAGGGACCAGGCCCTCCACTTT	CASSSNRDQALHF
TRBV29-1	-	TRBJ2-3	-	TGCAGCGCCCCTGGAGGGGGGGCCTTGGATACGCAGTATTTT	CSAPGGGALDTQYF
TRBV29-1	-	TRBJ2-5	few	TGCAGCGTTGATTTGCAGTCTGGGACCCAGTACTTC	CSVDLQSGTQYF
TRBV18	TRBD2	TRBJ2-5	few	TGTGCCAGCTCACCACGGGAGCGGGAGACCGGGACCCAGTACTTC	CASSPRERETGTQYF
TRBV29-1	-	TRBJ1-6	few	TGCAGCGTTGTCTTGTCCCATAATTCACCCCTCCACTTT	CSVVLSHNSPLHF
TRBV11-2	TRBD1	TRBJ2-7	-	TGTGCCAGCAGCTTACTCGGGGGACAGGAAACCTTCTCCTACGAGCAGTACTTC	CASSLLGGQETFSYEQYF
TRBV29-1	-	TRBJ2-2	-	TGCAGCGTTAAAGACGCCGGGGAGCTGTTTTTT	CSVKDAGELFF
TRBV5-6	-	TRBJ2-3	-	TGTGCCAGCAGCTTTCCAGGGAAAAATACGCAGTATTTT	CASSFPGKNTQYF
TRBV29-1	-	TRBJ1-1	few	TGCAGCGTTGAAATACGGAATGGGGGATTGGGAGCTTTCTTT	CSVEIRNGGLGAFF
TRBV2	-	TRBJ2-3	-	TGTGCCAGCAGGCAGCGGGGCACAGATACGCAGTATTTT	CASRQRGTDTQYF
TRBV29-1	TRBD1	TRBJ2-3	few	TGCAGCGCGGTCGAAGGGGGCGCCGCAGATACGCAGTATTTT	CSAVEGGAADTQYF
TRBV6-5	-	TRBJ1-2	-	TGTGCCAGCAGTTATCTGGGCGGGGGCTACACCTTC	CASSYLGGGYTF
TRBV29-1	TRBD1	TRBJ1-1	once	TGCAGCGTTTGCTCAGGGGGGAACACTGAAGCTTTCTTT	CSVCSGGNTEAFF
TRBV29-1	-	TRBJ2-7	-	TGCAGCGTTGAATCCCCGCAAACCTACGAGCAGTACTTC	CSVESPQTYEQYF
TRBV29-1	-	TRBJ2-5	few	TGCAGCGTCGCGGAACAAAAAGAGACCCAGTACTTC	CSVAEQKETQYF
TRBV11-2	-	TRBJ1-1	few	TGTGCCAGCAGCTTAGATCATTTTACCCTCAACACTGAAGCTTTCTTT	CASSLDHFTLNTEAFF
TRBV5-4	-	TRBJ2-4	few	TGTGCCAGCAGCACCGGGACAGCCAAAAACATTCAGTACTTC	CASSTGTAKNIQYF
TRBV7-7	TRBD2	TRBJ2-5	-	TGTGCTAGCAGCCCGGGGGGAGGATCGGAGACCCAGTACTTC	CASSPGGGSETQYF
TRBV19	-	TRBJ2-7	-	TGTGCCAGTAGCACCGGGCCTTCCTACGAGCAGTACTTC	CASSTGPSYEQYF
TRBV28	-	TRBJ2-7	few	TGTGCCAGCAGTCCGGGGGACACCTACGAGCAGTACTTC	CASSPGDTYEQYF
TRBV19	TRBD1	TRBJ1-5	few	TGTGCCAGTAGTTCGCAGGGGGCTCGGCAGCCCCAGCATTTT	CASSSQGARQPQHF
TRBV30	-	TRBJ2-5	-	TGTGCCTGGAGCAGGGGTGAGACCCAGTACTTC	CAWSRGETQYF
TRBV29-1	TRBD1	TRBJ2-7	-	TGCAGCGTTACGGACAGGGGCTACGAGCAGTACTTC	CSVTDRGYEQYF
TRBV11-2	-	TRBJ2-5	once	TGTGCCAGCAGCATTTCGTACCAAGAGACCCAGTACTTC	CASSISYQETQYF
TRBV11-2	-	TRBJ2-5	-	TGTGCCAGCAGCTTAGGGTTCTACGGAGAGACCCAGTACTTC	CASSLGFYGETQYF
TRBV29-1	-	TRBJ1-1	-	TGCAGCGTGGGATTAATTCTCGGGACGGTCGAAGGCACTGAAGCTTTCTTT	CSVGLILGTVEGTEAFF
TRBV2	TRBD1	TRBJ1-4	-	TGTGCCAGCAGCGCCGACAGGGGGAGAGAAAAACTGTTTTTT	CASSADRGREKLFF
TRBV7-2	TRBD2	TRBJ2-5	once	TGTGCCAGCAGCCCGACTAGCTCAGAGGGGGAGACCCAGTACTTC	CASSPTSSEGETQYF
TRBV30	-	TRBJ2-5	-	TGTGCCTGGAGAGGGGGTGAAGGGACCCAGTACTTC	CAWRGGEGTQYF
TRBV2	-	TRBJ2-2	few	TGTGCCAGCAGTGAAATTCTCGGGGAGCTGTTTTTT	CASSEILGELFF
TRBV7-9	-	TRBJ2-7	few	TGTGCCAGCAGCTCGGGTCAAGGAGGACTATCCTACGAGCAGTACTTC	CASSSGQGGLSYEQYF
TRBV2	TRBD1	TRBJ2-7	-	TGTGCCAGATCCAGACAGGGTGTGTACGAGCAGTACTTC	CARSRQGVYEQYF
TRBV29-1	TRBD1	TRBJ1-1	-	TGCAGCGTCCGGGGACAGGGGGTGAGGGAAGCTTTCTTT	CSVRGQGVREAFF
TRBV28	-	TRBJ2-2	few	TGTGCCAGCCGGGACTTCTCTCTTGCCGGGGAGCTGTTTTTT	CASRDFSLAGELFF
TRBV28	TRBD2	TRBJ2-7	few	TGTGCCAGCAGTTTGGTGGGAGGGCCCAACGAGCAGTACTTC	CASSLVGGPNEQYF
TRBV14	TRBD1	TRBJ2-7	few	TGTGCCAGCAGCCAGGGACAGGGGTCCCGGCAGTACTTC	CASSQGQGSRQYF
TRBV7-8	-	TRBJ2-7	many	TGTGCCAGCAGCCCCACCCACGAGCAGTACTTC	CASSPTHEQYF
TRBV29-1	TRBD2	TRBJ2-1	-	TGCAGCGTTGAACGGCTAGCGGGAGGAGGTGAGCAGTTCTTC	CSVERLAGGGEQFF
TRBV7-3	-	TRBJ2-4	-	TGTGCCAGCAGCCAGGACATAGCCTTCAAAAACATTCAGTACTTC	CASSQDIAFKNIQYF
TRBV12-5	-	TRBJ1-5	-	TGTGCTAGTGGTGGGGACTATCAGCCCCAGCATTTT	CASGGDYQPQHF
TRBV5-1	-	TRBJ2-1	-	TGCGCCAGCAGGCGTGCGGGCAATGAGCAGTTCTTC	CASRRAGNEQFF
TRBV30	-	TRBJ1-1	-	TGTGCCTGGAGTAGAGAGAACACTGAAGCTTTCTTT	CAWSRENTEAFF
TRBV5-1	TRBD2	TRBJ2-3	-	TGCGCCAGCATGACTAGCGGGGGGCCAGACACAGATACGCAGTATTTT	CASMTSGGPDTDTQYF
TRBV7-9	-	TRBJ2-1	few	TGTGCCAGCAGCGCGAACGGGGTCTCCTACAATGAGCAGTTCTTC	CASSANGVSYNEQFF
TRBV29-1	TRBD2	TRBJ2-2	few	TGCAGCGTTGAAGTGACTAGCGGGAGAAGCGGGGAGCTGTTTTTT	CSVEVTSGRSGELFF
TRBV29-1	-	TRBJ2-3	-	TGCAGCGTTTCGGGCATAACCACAGATACGCAGTATTTT	CSVSGITTDTQYF